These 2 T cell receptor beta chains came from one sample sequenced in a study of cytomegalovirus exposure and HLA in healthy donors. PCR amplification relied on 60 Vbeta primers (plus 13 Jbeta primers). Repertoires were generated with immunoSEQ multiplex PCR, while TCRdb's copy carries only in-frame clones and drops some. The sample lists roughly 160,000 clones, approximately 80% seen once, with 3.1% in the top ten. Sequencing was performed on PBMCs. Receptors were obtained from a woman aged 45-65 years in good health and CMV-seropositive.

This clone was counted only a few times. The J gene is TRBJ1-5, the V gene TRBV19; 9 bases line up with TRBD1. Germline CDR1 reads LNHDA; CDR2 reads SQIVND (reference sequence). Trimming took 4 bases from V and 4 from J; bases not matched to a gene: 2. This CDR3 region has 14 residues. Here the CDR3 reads CASSRTGENQPQHF. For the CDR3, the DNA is TGTGCCAGTAGTAGGACAGGGGAAAATCAGCCCCAGCATTTT.

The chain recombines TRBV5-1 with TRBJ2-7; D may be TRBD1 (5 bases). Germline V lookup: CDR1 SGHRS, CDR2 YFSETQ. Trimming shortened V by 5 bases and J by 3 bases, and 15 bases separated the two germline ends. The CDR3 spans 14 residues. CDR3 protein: CASSSGQGGYEQYF. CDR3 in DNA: TGCGCCAGCAGTAGTGGGCAGGGTGGCTACGAGCAGTACTTC.